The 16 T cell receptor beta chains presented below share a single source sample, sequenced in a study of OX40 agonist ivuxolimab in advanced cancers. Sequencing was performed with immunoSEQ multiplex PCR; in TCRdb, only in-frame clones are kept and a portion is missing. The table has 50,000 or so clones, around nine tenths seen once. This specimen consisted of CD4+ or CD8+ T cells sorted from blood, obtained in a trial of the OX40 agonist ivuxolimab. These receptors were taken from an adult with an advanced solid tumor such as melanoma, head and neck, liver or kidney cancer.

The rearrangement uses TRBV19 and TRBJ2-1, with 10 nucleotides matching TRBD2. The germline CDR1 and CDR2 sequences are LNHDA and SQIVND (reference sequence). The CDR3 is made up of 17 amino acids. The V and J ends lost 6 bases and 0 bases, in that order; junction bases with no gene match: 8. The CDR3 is CASSIRLAGVSYNEQFF. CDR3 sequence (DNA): TGTGCCAGTAGCATACGCCTAGCGGGGGTCTCCTACAATGAGCAGTTCTTC.

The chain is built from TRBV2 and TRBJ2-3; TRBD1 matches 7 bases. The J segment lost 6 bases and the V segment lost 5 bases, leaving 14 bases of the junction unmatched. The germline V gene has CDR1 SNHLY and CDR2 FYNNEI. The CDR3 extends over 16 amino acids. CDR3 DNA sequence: TGTGCCAGCAGTTCCGACAGGGCCCCCCCTCGGGATACGCAGTATTTT. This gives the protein CASSSDRAPPRDTQYF. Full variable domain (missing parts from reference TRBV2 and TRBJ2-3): EPEVTQTPSHQVTQMGQEVILRCVPISNHLYFYWYRQILGQKVEFLVSFYNNEISEKSEIFDDQFSVERPDGSNFTLKIRSTKLEDSAMYFCASSSDRAPPRDTQYFGPGTRLTVL.

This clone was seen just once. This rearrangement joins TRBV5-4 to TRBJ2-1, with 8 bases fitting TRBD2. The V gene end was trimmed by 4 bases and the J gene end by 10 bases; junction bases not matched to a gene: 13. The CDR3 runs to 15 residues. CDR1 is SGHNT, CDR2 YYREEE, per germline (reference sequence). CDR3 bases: TGTGCCAGCAGCACAACCGGGACTAGGATACAGGAGCAGTTCTTC. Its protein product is CASSTTGTRIQEQFF.

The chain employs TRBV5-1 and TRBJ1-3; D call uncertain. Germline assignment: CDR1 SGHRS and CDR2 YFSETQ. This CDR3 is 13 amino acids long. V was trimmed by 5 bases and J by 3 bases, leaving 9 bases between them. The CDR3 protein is CASSTGVGNTIYF. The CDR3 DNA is TGCGCCAGCAGTACTGGGGTTGGAAACACCATATATTTT.

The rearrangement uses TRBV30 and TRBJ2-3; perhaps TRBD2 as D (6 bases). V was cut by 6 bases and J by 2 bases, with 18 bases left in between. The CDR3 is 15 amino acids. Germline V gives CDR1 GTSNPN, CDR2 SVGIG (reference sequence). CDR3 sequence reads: CACLTRWTITDTQYF. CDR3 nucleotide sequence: TGTGCCTGTTTGACGCGGTGGACTATCACAGATACGCAGTATTTT.

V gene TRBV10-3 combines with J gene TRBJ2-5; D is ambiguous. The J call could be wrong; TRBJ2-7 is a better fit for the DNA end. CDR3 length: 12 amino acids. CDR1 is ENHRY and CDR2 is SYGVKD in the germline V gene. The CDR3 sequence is CAISASSYEQYF. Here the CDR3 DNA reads TGTGCCATCAGCGCCAGCTCCTACGAGCAGTACTTC.

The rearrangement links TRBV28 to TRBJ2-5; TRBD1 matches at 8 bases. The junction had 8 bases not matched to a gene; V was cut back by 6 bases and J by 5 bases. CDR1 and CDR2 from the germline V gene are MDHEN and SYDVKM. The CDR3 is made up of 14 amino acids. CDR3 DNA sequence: TGTGCCAGCAGATCCCCTGGGACAGGCGAGACCCAGTACTTC. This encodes CASRSPGTGETQYF.

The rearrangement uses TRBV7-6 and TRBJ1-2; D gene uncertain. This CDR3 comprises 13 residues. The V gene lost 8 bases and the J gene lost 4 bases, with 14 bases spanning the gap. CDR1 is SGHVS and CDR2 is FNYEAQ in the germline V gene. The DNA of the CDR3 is TGTGCCAGCGCGATGTTCCCAAGCTATGGCTACACCTTC. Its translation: CASAMFPSYGYTF.

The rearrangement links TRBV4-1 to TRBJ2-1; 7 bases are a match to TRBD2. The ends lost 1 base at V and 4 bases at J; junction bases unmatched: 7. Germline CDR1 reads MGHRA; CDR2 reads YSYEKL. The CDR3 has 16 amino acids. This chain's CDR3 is CASSQVRGVGYNEQFF. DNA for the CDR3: TGCGCCAGCAGCCAAGTTCGGGGGGTGGGATACAATGAGCAGTTCTTC.

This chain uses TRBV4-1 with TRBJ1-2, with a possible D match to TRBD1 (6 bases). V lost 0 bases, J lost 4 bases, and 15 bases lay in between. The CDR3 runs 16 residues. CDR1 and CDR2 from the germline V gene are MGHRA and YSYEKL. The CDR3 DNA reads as TGCGCCAGCAGCCAAGATTCGCAAGGGGGAATCTATGGCTACACCTTC. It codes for CASSQDSQGGIYGYTF.

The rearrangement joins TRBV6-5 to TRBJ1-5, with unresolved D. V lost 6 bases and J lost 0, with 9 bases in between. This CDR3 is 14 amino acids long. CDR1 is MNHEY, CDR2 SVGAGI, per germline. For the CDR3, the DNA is TGTGCCAGCAGAGGTGGAGGTAGCAATCAGCCCCAGCATTTT. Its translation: CASRGGGSNQPQHF.

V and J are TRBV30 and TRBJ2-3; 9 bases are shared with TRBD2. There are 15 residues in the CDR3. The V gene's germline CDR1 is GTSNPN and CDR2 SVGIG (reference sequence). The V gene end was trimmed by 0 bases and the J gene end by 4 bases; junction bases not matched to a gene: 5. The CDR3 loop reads CAWSVLGGRADTQYF. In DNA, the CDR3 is TGTGCCTGGAGTGTACTGGGCGGGAGGGCAGATACGCAGTATTTT.

CDR3 sequence: CASSIGQGATTF. In DNA form, the CDR3 reads TGTGCCAGTAGTATCGGACAGGGGGCGACGACCTTC. The chain recombines TRBV19 with TRBJ1-2; 11 positions agree with TRBD1. J was trimmed by 14 bases and V by 3 bases; bases with no gene match: 5. The length of the CDR3 is 12 residues. The germline V gene encodes CDR1 LNHDA and CDR2 SQIVND (reference sequence).

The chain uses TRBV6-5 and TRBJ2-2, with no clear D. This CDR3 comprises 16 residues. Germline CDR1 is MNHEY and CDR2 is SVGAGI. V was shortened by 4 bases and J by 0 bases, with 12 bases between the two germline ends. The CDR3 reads CASSLFGFANTGELFF. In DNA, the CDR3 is TGTGCCAGCAGTTTATTTGGGTTCGCGAACACCGGGGAGCTGTTTTTT.

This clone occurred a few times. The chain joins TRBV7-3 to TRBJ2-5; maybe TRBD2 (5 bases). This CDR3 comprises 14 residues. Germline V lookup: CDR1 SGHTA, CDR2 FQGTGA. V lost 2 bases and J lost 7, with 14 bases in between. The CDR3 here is CASSLDRPGGTQYF. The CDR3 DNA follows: TGTGCCAGCAGCTTAGACCGGCCAGGAGGGACCCAGTACTTC.

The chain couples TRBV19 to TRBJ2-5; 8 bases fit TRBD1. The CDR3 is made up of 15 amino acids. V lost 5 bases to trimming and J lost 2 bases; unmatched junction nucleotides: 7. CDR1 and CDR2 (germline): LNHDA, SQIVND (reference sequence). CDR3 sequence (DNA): TGTGCCAGTAGTTCCCGGACAGGGCTACAAGAGACCCAGTACTTC. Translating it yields CASSSRTGLQETQYF.